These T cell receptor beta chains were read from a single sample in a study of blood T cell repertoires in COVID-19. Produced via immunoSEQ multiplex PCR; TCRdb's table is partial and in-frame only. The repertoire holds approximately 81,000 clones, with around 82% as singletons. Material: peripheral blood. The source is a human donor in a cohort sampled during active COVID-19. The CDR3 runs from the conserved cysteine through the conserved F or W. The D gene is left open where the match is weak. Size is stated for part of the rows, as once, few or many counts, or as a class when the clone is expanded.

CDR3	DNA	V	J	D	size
CASSDGRGNYEQYF	TGTGCCAGCAGTGACGGCAGGGGGAACTACGAGCAGTACTTC	TRBV2	TRBJ2-7	TRBD1	-
CASSSQRGEKLFF	TGTGCCAGCAGTTCACAAAGGGGGGAAAAACTGTTTTTT	TRBV7-2	TRBJ1-4	-	-
CASSVRWAGDTQYF	TGTGCCAGCAGCGTGCGGTGGGCGGGAGATACGCAGTATTTT	TRBV9	TRBJ2-3	-	-
CASSVGTRSSYEQYF	TGTGCCAGCAGCGTAGGGACTAGGTCCTCCTACGAGCAGTACTTC	TRBV9	TRBJ2-7	TRBD2	-
CASSLRGNTEAFF	TGTGCCAGCAGTTTACGCGGGAACACTGAAGCTTTCTTT	TRBV27	TRBJ1-1	-	few
CASSVTEGYGYTF	TGTGCCAGCAGCGTTACGGAGGGGTATGGCTACACCTTC	TRBV9	TRBJ1-2	-	-
CASSAGQGKNSPLHF	TGCGCCAGCAGCGCTGGACAGGGGAAGAACTCACCCCTCCACTTT	TRBV10-1	TRBJ1-6	TRBD1	-
CASSEETGGNQPQHF	TGTGCCAGCAGTGAAGAGACAGGGGGCAATCAGCCCCAGCATTTT	TRBV6-1	TRBJ1-5	TRBD1	few
CASSLTASGRVETQYF	TGCGCCAGCAGCTTGACGGCTAGCGGACGGGTAGAGACCCAGTACTTC	TRBV5-1	TRBJ2-5	TRBD2	once
CASSQDLVAGTGVDYGYTF	TGCGCCAGCAGCCAAGATCTCGTGGCCGGGACAGGGGTGGACTATGGCTACACCTTC	TRBV4-3	TRBJ1-2	TRBD1	-
CASSLVRSSYNEQFF	TGTGCCAGCAGCTTAGTACGGAGCTCCTACAATGAGCAGTTCTTC	TRBV7-3	TRBJ2-1	-	few
CASSLMLRAVGASYEQYF	TGTGCCAGCAGCTTAATGTTGAGGGCTGTGGGGGCGAGCTACGAGCAGTACTTC	TRBV11-2	TRBJ2-7	-	-
CASSAGQSNQPQHF	TGTGCCAGCAGCGCCGGACAGAGCAATCAGCCCCAGCATTTT	TRBV9	TRBJ1-5	-	-
CAWSFPRSREKLFF	TGTGCCTGGAGTTTCCCAAGGTCGCGGGAAAAACTGTTTTTT	TRBV30	TRBJ1-4	-	-
CASSPPLTASYEQYF	TGTGCCAGCAGTCCCCCCCTGACAGCCTCCTACGAGCAGTACTTC	TRBV27	TRBJ2-7	-	-
CAWSGQGNTGELFF	TGTGCCTGGAGTGGGCAGGGGAACACCGGGGAGCTGTTTTTT	TRBV30	TRBJ2-2	-	-
CASSEAEETQYF	TGTGCCAGCAGTGAGGCGGAAGAGACCCAGTACTTC	TRBV2	TRBJ2-5	-	once
CASSIQGMREKLFF	TGTGCCAGTAGTATCCAGGGGATGCGGGAAAAACTGTTTTTT	TRBV19	TRBJ1-4	-	few
CASRQGQGSYNEQFF	TGTGCCAGCAGGCAGGGACAGGGTTCCTACAATGAGCAGTTCTTC	TRBV5-5	TRBJ2-1	TRBD1	-
CASSPMGRSGANVLTF	TGTGCCAGCAGCCCCATGGGCCGCTCTGGGGCCAACGTCCTGACTTTC	TRBV9	TRBJ2-6	-	-
CASELDFTTGGSGYTF	TGTGCCAGCGAACTTGACTTTACTACAGGGGGCTCTGGCTACACCTTC	TRBV7-9	TRBJ1-2	TRBD1	-
CASSSTGGAYEQYF	TGTGCCAGCAGCTCTACAGGGGGCGCCTACGAGCAGTACTTC	TRBV5-4	TRBJ2-7	TRBD1	-
CATTRELNTEAFF	TGTGCCACCACCAGGGAATTGAACACTGAAGCTTTCTTT	TRBV6-6	TRBJ1-1	-	few
CASSARLREVTEAFF	TGTGCCAGCAGTGCTAGACTCAGGGAGGTTACTGAAGCTTTCTTT	TRBV25-1	TRBJ1-1	-	few
CASSQVGGGETQYF	TGCGCCAGCAGCCAAGTGGGGGGGGGAGAGACCCAGTACTTC	TRBV4-1	TRBJ2-5	TRBD2	-
CASSRDAGGGGNTIYF	TGCGCCAGCAGCAGAGACGCAGGGGGCGGTGGAAACACCATATATTTT	TRBV5-1	TRBJ1-3	TRBD1	-
CASSQEGGHSYNEQFF	TGCGCCAGCAGCCAAGAGGGGGGGCACTCCTACAATGAGCAGTTCTTC	TRBV4-1	TRBJ2-1	-	-
CASSLTSGIEFEQYF	TGCGCCAGCAGCTTGACCAGCGGGATCGAATTCGAGCAGTACTTC	TRBV5-1	TRBJ2-7	TRBD2	-
CASRPRASDTEAFF	TGTGCCAGCAGGCCCAGGGCGTCGGACACTGAAGCTTTCTTT	TRBV7-2	TRBJ1-1	-	few
CASRRQDSSYEQYF	TGTGCCAGTAGACGCCAAGACAGTTCCTACGAGCAGTACTTC	TRBV19	TRBJ2-7	-	-
CASSQSFGGPYGYTF	TGTGCCAGCAGCCAGTCCTTCGGGGGGCCCTATGGCTACACCTTC	TRBV4-2	TRBJ1-2	-	-
CASSLRVQVNSNQPQHF	TGTGCCAGCAGCTTGAGGGTACAGGTGAATAGCAATCAGCCCCAGCATTTT	TRBV5-6	TRBJ1-5	-	once
CASRTRGSTEAFF	TGTGCCAGCAGGACCAGGGGCAGCACTGAAGCTTTCTTT	TRBV11-2	TRBJ1-1	-	-
CASSRGQGGTGELFF	TGTGCCAGCAGCCGGGGACAGGGGGGGACCGGGGAGCTGTTTTTT	TRBV4-2	TRBJ2-2	TRBD1	-
CASSPTPGQTQSTEAFF	TGTGCCAGTAGCCCAACCCCGGGACAGACTCAGAGCACTGAAGCTTTCTTT	TRBV19	TRBJ1-1	TRBD1	-
CASSPPGSGGKYEQYF	TGTGCCAGCTCACCACCTGGTTCAGGGGGGAAATACGAGCAGTACTTC	TRBV18	TRBJ2-7	-	once
CASSPTDFPNEQFF	TGTGCCAGCAGCCCGACCGACTTTCCGAATGAGCAGTTCTTC	TRBV7-3	TRBJ2-1	-	-
CASSRRTVGLSYEQYF	TGTGCCAGTAGTAGACGAACAGTCGGACTCTCCTACGAGCAGTACTTC	TRBV19	TRBJ2-7	-	-
CASSVQTGTGGVLHGYTF	TGTGCCAGCAGCGTACAAACCGGGACAGGGGGCGTTCTTCATGGCTACACCTTC	TRBV5-8	TRBJ1-2	TRBD1	-
CASSLGTGAGNEQFF	TGTGCCAGCAGCTTAGGGACAGGGGCAGGGAATGAGCAGTTCTTC	TRBV7-9	TRBJ2-1	TRBD1	-
CSATGFGYTF	TGCAGTGCTACCGGTTTTGGCTACACCTTC	TRBV20-1	TRBJ1-2	-	once
CASSPRQDYDETQYF	TGTGCCAGCAGCCCTCGGCAGGACTACGATGAGACCCAGTACTTC	TRBV11-2	TRBJ2-5	-	-
CSVLKTGTSYEQYF	TGCAGCGTTCTTAAGACAGGAACCTCCTACGAGCAGTACTTC	TRBV29-1	TRBJ2-7	-	-
CASSLPLIGSGEKLFF	TGTGCCAGCAGCTTACCTCTGATCGGGTCTGGTGAAAAACTGTTTTTT	TRBV7-9	TRBJ1-4	-	-
CASSPEAQHQPQHF	TGTGCCAGCAGCCCGGAGGCACAACATCAGCCCCAGCATTTT	TRBV9	TRBJ1-5	-	-
CASSRATGGTDTQYF	TGTGCCAGCAGCCGGGCGACAGGGGGCACAGATACGCAGTATTTT	TRBV5-4	TRBJ2-3	TRBD1	-
CASSRILQETQYF	TGTGCCAGCAGTCGGATACTACAAGAGACCCAGTACTTC	TRBV6-6	TRBJ2-5	-	-
CASGFRTTGELFF	TGCGCCTCGGGGTTCCGCACCACCGGGGAGCTGTTTTTT	TRBV6-5	TRBJ2-2	-	-
CSVLGYTF	TGCAGTGTTCTTGGCTACACCTTC	TRBV20-1	TRBJ1-2	-	-